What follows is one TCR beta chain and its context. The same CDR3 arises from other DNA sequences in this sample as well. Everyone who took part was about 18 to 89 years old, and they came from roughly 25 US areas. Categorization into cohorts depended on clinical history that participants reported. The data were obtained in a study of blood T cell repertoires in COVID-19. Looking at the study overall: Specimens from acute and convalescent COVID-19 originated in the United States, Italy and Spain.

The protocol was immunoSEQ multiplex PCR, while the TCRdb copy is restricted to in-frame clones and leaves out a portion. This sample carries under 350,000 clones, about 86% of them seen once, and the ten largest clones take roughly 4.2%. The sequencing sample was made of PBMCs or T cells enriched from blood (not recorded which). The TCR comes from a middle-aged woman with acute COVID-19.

DNA of the CDR3: TGTGCCAGCAGAGGGGCAGGATCCTACGAGCAGTACTTC. Its translation is CASRGAGSYEQYF. This chain joins TRBV25-1 and TRBJ2-7, with D possibly matching TRBD1 (5 bases). Germline CDR1 and CDR2: MGHDK and SYGVNS. The CDR3 extends over 13 amino acids. Between the trimmed V and J ends, which lost 6 bases and 1 base, there was a span of 10 bases.